This T cell receptor (beta chain) comes out of a study of cytomegalovirus exposure and HLA in healthy donors. Primers for the PCR totalled 60 Vbeta and 13 Jbeta. The method was immunoSEQ multiplex PCR; TCRdb's version includes in-frame clones alone and lacks a portion of them. The sample has some 150,000 clones; less than 80% are singletons. Points on this clone: The antigen is unknown.

V was pared by 2 bases and J by 10 bases, with 7 bases of the junction left unmatched. The germline V gene encodes CDR1 SGHKS and CDR2 YYEKEE (reference sequence). The CDR3 length is 15 residues. Overall study findings and caveats: As a later analysis showed, a missense DCLRE1C variant was linked to trimming of TCR beta V- and J-genes. Immune exposure was documented only through CMV serostatus. Some V segments, TRBV6-2 and TRBV6-3 among them, were indistinguishable and were therefore excluded.

This receptor was identified in a man aged 35-49 years in good health and CMV-seronegative. The sequenced sample consisted of PBMCs. The chain uses TRBV5-5 and TRBJ2-1, with 12 nucleotides matching TRBD2. This CDR3 is CASSFGLAGRAEQFF. CDR3 in DNA: TGTGCCAGCAGCTTCGGACTAGCGGGACGAGCCGAGCAGTTCTTC. Filled out from reference TRBV5-5 and TRBJ2-1, the complete variable domain reads DAGVTQSPTHLIKTRGQQVTLRCSPISGHKSVSWYQQVLGQGPQFIFQYYEKEERGRGNFPDRFSARQFPNYSSELNVNALLLGDSALYLCASSFGLAGRAEQFFGPGTRLTVL.